This T cell receptor beta chain was sequenced in a study of T cells in Graves' hyperthyroidism and ophthalmopathy. The germline V gene encodes CDR1 DFQATT and CDR2 SNEGSKA (reference sequence). The CDR3 has 16 amino acids. The V gene end was trimmed by 4 bases and the J gene end by 1 base; junction bases not matched to a gene: 9. Amplified regions were TCR beta CDR3 sequences from RNA transcripts. The study used the HTBI primer set for a first-round RT-PCR of the TCR CDR3. Via MiXCR, TCRdb re-called the multiplex PCR reads, giving one row per CDR3 protein. The data show 500,000 to 600,000 distinct CDR3 sequences, more than 45% seen once. Researchers defined stable Graves' hyperthyroidism as no ophthalmopathy progression within 18 months. Diagnosis relied on clinical symptoms, serum thyroxine and TRAb, thyroid ultrasound and orbital computed tomography. Study observations and caveats: Stable hyperthyroidism was separated from ophthalmopathy by a model based on 13 V-J features.

This clonotype was recorded many times. Its antigen is as yet unknown. The specimen was peripheral blood or thyroid tissue (not recorded which). This clonotype was obtained from a woman aged 18-35 years with Graves' hyperthyroidism. The chain recombines TRBV20-1 with TRBJ2-5; 10 positions match TRBD2. CDR3 in DNA: TGCAGTGCTACTATAGCGGGAGGAATGGGCCAAGAGACCCAGTACTTC. Protein sequence: CSATIAGGMGQETQYF.